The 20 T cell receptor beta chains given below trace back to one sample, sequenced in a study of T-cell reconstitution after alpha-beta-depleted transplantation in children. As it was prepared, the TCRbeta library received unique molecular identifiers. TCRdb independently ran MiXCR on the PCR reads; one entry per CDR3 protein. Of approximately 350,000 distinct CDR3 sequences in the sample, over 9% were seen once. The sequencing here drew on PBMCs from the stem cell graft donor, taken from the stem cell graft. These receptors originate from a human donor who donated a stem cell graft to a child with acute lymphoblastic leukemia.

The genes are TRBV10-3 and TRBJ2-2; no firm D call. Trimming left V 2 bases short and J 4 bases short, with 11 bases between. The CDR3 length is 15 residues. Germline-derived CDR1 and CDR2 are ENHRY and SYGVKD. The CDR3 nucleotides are TGTGCCATCAGTGAGGTGGACGCCGTCACCGGGGAGCTGTTTTTT. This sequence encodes CAISEVDAVTGELFF.

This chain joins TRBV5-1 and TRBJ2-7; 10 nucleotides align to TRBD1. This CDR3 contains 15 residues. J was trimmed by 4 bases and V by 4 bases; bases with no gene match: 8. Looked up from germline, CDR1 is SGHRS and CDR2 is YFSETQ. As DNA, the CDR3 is TGCGCCAGCAGCCCCGGGGGACAGGGGACTTACGAGCAGTACTTC. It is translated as CASSPGGQGTYEQYF.

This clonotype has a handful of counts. The CDR3 nucleotides are TGTGCCAGCAGTTTATCCGTGGGCCTCACAGATACGCAGTATTTT. It yields the protein CASSLSVGLTDTQYF. The chain carries TRBV28 and TRBJ2-3; D is unclear. CDR1 MDHEN and CDR2 SYDVKM come from the germline V gene. The CDR3 runs 15 residues. The germline V and J ends were trimmed by 1 base and 2 bases, with 10 bases remaining between them.

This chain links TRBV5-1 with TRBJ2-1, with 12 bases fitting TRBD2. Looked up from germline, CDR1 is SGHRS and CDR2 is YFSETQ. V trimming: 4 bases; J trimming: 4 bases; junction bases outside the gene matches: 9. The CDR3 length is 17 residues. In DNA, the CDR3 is TGCGCCAGCAGCATTGAGACTAGCGGGAGTTCATACAATGAGCAGTTCTTC. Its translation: CASSIETSGSSYNEQFF.

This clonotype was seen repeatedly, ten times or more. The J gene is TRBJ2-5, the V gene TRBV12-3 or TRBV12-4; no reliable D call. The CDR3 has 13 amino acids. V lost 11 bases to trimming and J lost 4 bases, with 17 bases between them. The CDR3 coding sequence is TGTGCCTCCAGCAGTGTCTTTGGAGAGACCCAGTACTTC. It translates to CASSSVFGETQYF.

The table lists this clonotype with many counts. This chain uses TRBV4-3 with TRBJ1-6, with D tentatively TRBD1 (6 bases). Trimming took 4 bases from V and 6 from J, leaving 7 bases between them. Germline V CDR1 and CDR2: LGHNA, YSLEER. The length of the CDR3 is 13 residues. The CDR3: CASSRTANSPLHF. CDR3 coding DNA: TGCGCCAGCAGCCGGACAGCTAATTCACCCCTCCACTTT.

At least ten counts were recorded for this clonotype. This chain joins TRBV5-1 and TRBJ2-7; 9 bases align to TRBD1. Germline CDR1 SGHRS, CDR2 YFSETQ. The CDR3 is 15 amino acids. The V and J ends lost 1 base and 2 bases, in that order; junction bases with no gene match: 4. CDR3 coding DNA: TGCGCCAGCAGCTTGAGGGGGGACAGGGCCTACGAGCAGTACTTC. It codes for CASSLRGDRAYEQYF.

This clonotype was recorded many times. DNA of the CDR3: TGTGCCAGCAGCTTAGGCGGGGTGAACACTGAAGCTTTCTTT. This gives the protein CASSLGGVNTEAFF. This chain links TRBV7-8 with TRBJ1-1; no clear D gene. Deletions cut 1 base from V and 0 bases from J, with 6 bases between. The germline gives CDR1 SGHVS, CDR2 FQNEAQ. The CDR3 length is 14 residues.

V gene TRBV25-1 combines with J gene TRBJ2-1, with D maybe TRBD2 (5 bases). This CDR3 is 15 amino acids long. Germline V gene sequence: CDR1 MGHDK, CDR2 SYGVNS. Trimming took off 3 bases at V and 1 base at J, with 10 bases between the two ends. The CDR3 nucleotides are TGTGCCAGCAGTGAGGTTCGGGGTTCCTACAATGAGCAGTTCTTC. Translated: CASSEVRGSYNEQFF.

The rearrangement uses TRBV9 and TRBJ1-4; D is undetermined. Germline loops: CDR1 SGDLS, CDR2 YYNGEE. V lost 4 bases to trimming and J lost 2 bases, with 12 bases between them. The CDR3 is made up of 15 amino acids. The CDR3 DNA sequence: TGTGCCAGCAGCCCGACCAGCCAGACTAATGAAAAACTGTTTTTT. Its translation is CASSPTSQTNEKLFF.

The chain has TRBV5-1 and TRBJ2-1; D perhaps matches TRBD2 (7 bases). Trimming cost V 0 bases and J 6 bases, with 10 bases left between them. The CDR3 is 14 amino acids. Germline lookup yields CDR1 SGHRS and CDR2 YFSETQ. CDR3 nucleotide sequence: TGCGCCAGCAGCTTGGAGGGGGGGTCCAATGAGCAGTTCTTC. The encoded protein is CASSLEGGSNEQFF.

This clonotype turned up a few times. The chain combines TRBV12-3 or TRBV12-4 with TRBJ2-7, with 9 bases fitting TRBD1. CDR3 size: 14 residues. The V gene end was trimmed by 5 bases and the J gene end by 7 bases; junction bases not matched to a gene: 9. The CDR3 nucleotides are TGTGCCAGCAGTCCCAACAGGGGGCCTAGTGAGCAGTACTTC. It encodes CASSPNRGPSEQYF.

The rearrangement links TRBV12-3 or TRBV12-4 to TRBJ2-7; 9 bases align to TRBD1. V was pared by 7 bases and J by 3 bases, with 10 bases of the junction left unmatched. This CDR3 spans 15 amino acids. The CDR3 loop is CASTLAGTGYYEQYF. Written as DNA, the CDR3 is TGTGCCAGCACCCTCGCCGGGACAGGGTACTACGAGCAGTACTTC.

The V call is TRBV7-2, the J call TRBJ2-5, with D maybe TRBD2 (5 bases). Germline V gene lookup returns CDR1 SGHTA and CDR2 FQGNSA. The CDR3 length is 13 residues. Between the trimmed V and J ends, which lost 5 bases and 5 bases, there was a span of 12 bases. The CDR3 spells CASSGGPPETQYF. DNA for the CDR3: TGTGCCAGCAGCGGAGGCCCACCGGAGACCCAGTACTTC.

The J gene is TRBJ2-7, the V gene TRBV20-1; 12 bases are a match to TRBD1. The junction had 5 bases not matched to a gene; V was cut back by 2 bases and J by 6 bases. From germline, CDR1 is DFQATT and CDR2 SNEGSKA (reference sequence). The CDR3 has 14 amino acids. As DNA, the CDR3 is TGCAGTGCTAGAACCGGGACAGGGGGCCTCGAGCAGTACTTC. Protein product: CSARTGTGGLEQYF.

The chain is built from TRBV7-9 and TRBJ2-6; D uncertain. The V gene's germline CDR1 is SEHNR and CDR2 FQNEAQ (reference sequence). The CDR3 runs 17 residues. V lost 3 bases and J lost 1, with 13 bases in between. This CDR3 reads CASSLLHGGSGANVLTF. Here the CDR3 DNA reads TGTGCCAGCAGCTTGCTACACGGTGGATCTGGGGCCAACGTCCTGACTTTC.

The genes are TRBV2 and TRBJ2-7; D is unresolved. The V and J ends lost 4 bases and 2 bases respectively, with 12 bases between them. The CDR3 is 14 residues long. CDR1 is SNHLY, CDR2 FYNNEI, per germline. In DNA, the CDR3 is TGTGCCAGCAGTGTCGAGGTCAGGACCTACGAGCAGTACTTC. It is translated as CASSVEVRTYEQYF.

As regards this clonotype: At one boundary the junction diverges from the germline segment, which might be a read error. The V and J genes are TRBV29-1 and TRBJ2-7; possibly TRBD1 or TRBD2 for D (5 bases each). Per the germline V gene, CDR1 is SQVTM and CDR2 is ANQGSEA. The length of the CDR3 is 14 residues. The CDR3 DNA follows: TGCAGCGTTCACCGGGACCAAGGTCCCTACGACCAGTACTTC. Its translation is CSVHRDQGPYDQYF.

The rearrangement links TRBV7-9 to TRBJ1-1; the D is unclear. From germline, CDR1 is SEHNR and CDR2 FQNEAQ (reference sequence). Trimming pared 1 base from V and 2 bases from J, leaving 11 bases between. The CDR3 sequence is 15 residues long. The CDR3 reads CASSLVSAYNTEAFF. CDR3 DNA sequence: TGTGCCAGCAGCTTAGTTTCGGCGTACAACACTGAAGCTTTCTTT.

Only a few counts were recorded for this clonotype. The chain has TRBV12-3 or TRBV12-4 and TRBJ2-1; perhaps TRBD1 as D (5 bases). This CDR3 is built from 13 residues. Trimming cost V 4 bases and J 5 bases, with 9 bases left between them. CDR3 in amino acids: CASSWGPNNEQFF. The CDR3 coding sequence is TGTGCCAGCAGTTGGGGCCCAAACAATGAGCAGTTCTTC.